Listed below are T cell receptor beta chains from one sample, sequenced in a study of blood T cell repertoires in COVID-19. Using immunoSEQ multiplex PCR, the repertoire was profiled, and TCRdb retains in-frame clones only, with some absent. The sample records some 70,000 clones, roughly three quarters being singletons. The sequenced sample consisted of peripheral blood. The receptor set was obtained from a woman aged 50 to 60 with acute or convalescent COVID-19. The CDR3 runs from the conserved cysteine through the conserved F or W. A D gene is named only where the DNA matches it firmly. Some rows have no size entry. The others give once, few or many, or a class for an expanded clone.

abundance: once; d_gene: -; j_gene: TRBJ1-5; v_gene: TRBV27; len: 17; CDR3aa: CASSLSRWAGADQPQHF; CDR3nt: TGTGCCAGCAGTTTATCGCGTTGGGCAGGGGCAGATCAGCCCCAGCATTTT
abundance: -; d_gene: TRBD1; j_gene: TRBJ1-2; v_gene: TRBV28; len: 16; CDR3aa: CASRPPGTGEAYGYTF; CDR3nt: TGTGCCAGCAGGCCCCCCGGGACAGGGGAGGCCTATGGCTACACCTTC
abundance: -; d_gene: TRBD2; j_gene: TRBJ2-7; v_gene: TRBV7-6; len: 17; CDR3aa: CASSLEGGRLAGEKQYF; CDR3nt: TGTGCCAGCAGCTTAGAGGGCGGGAGGCTAGCGGGGGAAAAGCAGTACTTC
abundance: -; d_gene: -; j_gene: TRBJ2-2; v_gene: TRBV9; len: 19; CDR3aa: CASSVAVAGVLWDTGELFF; CDR3nt: TGTGCCAGCAGCGTAGCCGTCGCGGGTGTCCTGTGGGACACCGGGGAGCTGTTTTTT
abundance: -; d_gene: TRBD1; j_gene: TRBJ1-1; v_gene: TRBV5-1; len: 15; CDR3aa: CASSPMTGRNTEAFF; CDR3nt: TGCGCCAGCAGCCCGATGACAGGGCGGAACACTGAAGCTTTCTTT
abundance: -; d_gene: TRBD1; j_gene: TRBJ2-5; v_gene: TRBV27; len: 13; CDR3aa: CASRIQGAVTQYF; CDR3nt: TGTGCCAGCAGAATTCAGGGGGCAGTGACCCAGTACTTC
abundance: -; d_gene: TRBD2; j_gene: TRBJ2-1; v_gene: TRBV27; len: 17; CDR3aa: CASSSGLAGVSYNEQFF; CDR3nt: TGTGCCAGCAGTTCCGGACTAGCGGGAGTCTCCTACAATGAGCAGTTCTTC
abundance: -; d_gene: TRBD1; j_gene: TRBJ2-1; v_gene: TRBV9; len: 17; CDR3aa: CASSVAPGTGGHNEQFF; CDR3nt: TGTGCCAGCAGCGTAGCCCCCGGGACAGGGGGACACAATGAGCAGTTCTTC
abundance: once; d_gene: -; j_gene: TRBJ1-1; v_gene: TRBV6-4; len: 13; CDR3aa: CASSREGNTEAFF; CDR3nt: TGTGCCAGCAGCCGGGAGGGGAACACTGAAGCTTTCTTT
abundance: -; d_gene: -; j_gene: TRBJ2-7; v_gene: TRBV11-2; len: 12; CDR3aa: CASSSQGHEQYF; CDR3nt: TGTGCCAGCAGTTCACAGGGTCACGAGCAGTACTTC
abundance: -; d_gene: -; j_gene: TRBJ2-3; v_gene: TRBV7-3; len: 15; CDR3aa: CASSSSTGGKDTQYF; CDR3nt: TGTGCCAGCAGCTCCTCGACAGGTGGGAAGGATACGCAGTATTTT
abundance: -; d_gene: -; j_gene: TRBJ2-3; v_gene: TRBV7-2; len: 13; CDR3aa: CASSLTGVNTQYF; CDR3nt: TGTGCCAGCAGCTTAACGGGAGTAAATACGCAGTATTTT
abundance: few; d_gene: TRBD1; j_gene: TRBJ2-1; v_gene: TRBV19; len: 16; CDR3aa: CASSLAIGDSHNEQFF; CDR3nt: TGTGCCAGTAGCCTTGCGATCGGGGACAGTCACAATGAGCAGTTCTTC
abundance: few; d_gene: -; j_gene: TRBJ2-1; v_gene: TRBV5-1; len: 14; CDR3aa: CASSGQSSYNEQFF; CDR3nt: TGCGCCAGCAGTGGACAGAGCTCCTACAATGAGCAGTTCTTC
abundance: -; d_gene: -; j_gene: TRBJ2-7; v_gene: TRBV18; len: 15; CDR3aa: CASSPPTGNYYEQYF; CDR3nt: TGTGCCAGCTCACCTCCGACAGGTAACTACTACGAGCAGTACTTC
abundance: -; d_gene: TRBD1; j_gene: TRBJ1-2; v_gene: TRBV19; len: 16; CDR3aa: CATIDLGQGPSGGYTF; CDR3nt: TGTGCCACTATCGACCTCGGACAGGGACCCTCGGGCGGCTACACCTTC
abundance: -; d_gene: TRBD1; j_gene: TRBJ2-4; v_gene: TRBV2; len: 14; CDR3aa: CANRQERGLGIQYF; CDR3nt: TGTGCCAACCGCCAAGAGAGGGGGCTTGGCATTCAGTACTTC
abundance: -; d_gene: TRBD2; j_gene: TRBJ2-5; v_gene: TRBV14; len: 16; CDR3aa: CASSHDSPSGQETQYF; CDR3nt: TGTGCCAGCAGCCATGACTCCCCTAGCGGACAAGAGACCCAGTACTTC
abundance: -; d_gene: -; j_gene: TRBJ2-5; v_gene: TRBV2; len: 14; CDR3aa: CASSEVTAGETQYF; CDR3nt: TGTGCCAGCAGTGAAGTTACAGCAGGGGAGACCCAGTACTTC
abundance: few; d_gene: TRBD2; j_gene: TRBJ2-5; v_gene: TRBV4-2; len: 20; CDR3aa: CASSQDPHGSGANGRETQYF; CDR3nt: TGTGCCAGCAGCCAAGATCCCCACGGGAGCGGGGCTAATGGTCGAGAGACCCAGTACTTC
abundance: -; d_gene: TRBD1; j_gene: TRBJ1-4; v_gene: TRBV19; len: 15; CDR3aa: CASSILGQINEKLFF; CDR3nt: TGTGCCAGTAGTATACTGGGACAGATTAATGAAAAACTGTTTTTT
abundance: -; d_gene: TRBD1; j_gene: TRBJ1-4; v_gene: TRBV5-6; len: 14; CDR3aa: CASSRDRGNEKLFF; CDR3nt: TGTGCCAGCAGCCGGGACAGAGGGAATGAAAAACTGTTTTTT
abundance: -; d_gene: -; j_gene: TRBJ1-6; v_gene: TRBV2; len: 14; CDR3aa: CARRPGTNNSPLHF; CDR3nt: TGTGCCAGGCGTCCAGGGACAAATAATTCACCCCTCCACTTT
abundance: -; d_gene: -; j_gene: TRBJ2-3; v_gene: TRBV6-2/TRBV6-3; len: 14; CDR3aa: CASSSGGWTDTQYF; CDR3nt: TGTGCCAGCAGTTCGGGGGGCTGGACAGATACGCAGTATTTT
abundance: -; d_gene: -; j_gene: TRBJ1-2; v_gene: TRBV30; len: 12; CDR3aa: CAWSATGTGYTF; CDR3nt: TGTGCCTGGAGTGCTACAGGGACGGGCTACACCTTC
abundance: few; d_gene: -; j_gene: TRBJ1-3; v_gene: TRBV29-1; len: 12; CDR3aa: CSATVSGNTIYF; CDR3nt: TGCAGCGCGACAGTCTCTGGAAACACCATATATTTT
abundance: -; d_gene: TRBD1; j_gene: TRBJ1-2; v_gene: TRBV4-2; len: 16; CDR3aa: CASSQAQGQGSYGYTF; CDR3nt: TGTGCCAGCAGCCAAGCCCAAGGACAGGGAAGCTATGGCTACACCTTC
abundance: few; d_gene: TRBD1; j_gene: TRBJ1-2; v_gene: TRBV13; len: 17; CDR3aa: CASSLVRRSDRDYGYTF; CDR3nt: TGTGCCAGCAGCTTAGTGCGGCGGTCCGACAGGGACTATGGCTACACCTTC
abundance: -; d_gene: -; j_gene: TRBJ1-1; v_gene: TRBV27; len: 13; CDR3aa: CASIGDLNTEAFF; CDR3nt: TGTGCCAGCATCGGGGATCTGAACACTGAAGCTTTCTTT
abundance: -; d_gene: TRBD1; j_gene: TRBJ2-4; v_gene: TRBV7-9; len: 16; CDR3aa: CASSRITGQGVNIQYF; CDR3nt: TGTGCCAGCAGCCGCATAACGGGACAGGGGGTAAACATTCAGTACTTC